The clone carrying this TCR beta chain was counted ten times or more. Germline CDR1 and CDR2: SGHTA and FQGTGA. V lost 5 bases and J 0 bases, leaving 14 bases between the germline ends. This CDR3 is 15 amino acids long. The data are from a study of T-cell memory formation after mild COVID-19. Background on the study: TCR clusters showed largely donor specificity.

TCRdb recomputed calls from the 5' RACE reads with MiXCR, one row per CDR3 protein. The data show 30,000 to 35,000 distinct CDR3 sequences, with about 7.3% seen just once and roughly 29% held by the top ten. This sequence originates from a man between 18 and 35 years old who had mild COVID-19 (a few samples of this study predate the infection). Cell type and time point are not known. Material for sequencing was PBMCs or a T cell subset sorted from them (not recorded which). V and J are TRBV7-3 and TRBJ2-7; D might be TRBD1 (6 bases). The chain's CDR3 is CASSRRGRPSYEQYF. The DNA for the CDR3 is TGTGCCAGCAGCCGCAGGGGCCGACCCTCCTACGAGCAGTACTTC.